This T cell receptor (beta chain) comes out of a study of blood T cell repertoires in COVID-19. The data were produced by immunoSEQ multiplex PCR, yet TCRdb's version contains in-frame clones alone and is incomplete. This sample has roughly 99,000 clones, with roughly nine tenths found just once. Looked up from germline, CDR1 is MGHDK and CDR2 is SYGVNS. Trimming removed 4 bases from V and 7 bases from J; junction bases left unmatched: 7. The CDR3 length is 15 residues. The source is a man aged 40-50 years with active or convalescent COVID-19. This sequence joins TRBV25-1 and TRBJ1-4; 9 positions agree with TRBD1. The specimen sequenced was peripheral blood. The CDR3 DNA is TGTGCCAGCAGTGGGTCACAGGGGGCGAGTGAAAAACTGTTTTTT. It encodes CASSGSQGASEKLFF.